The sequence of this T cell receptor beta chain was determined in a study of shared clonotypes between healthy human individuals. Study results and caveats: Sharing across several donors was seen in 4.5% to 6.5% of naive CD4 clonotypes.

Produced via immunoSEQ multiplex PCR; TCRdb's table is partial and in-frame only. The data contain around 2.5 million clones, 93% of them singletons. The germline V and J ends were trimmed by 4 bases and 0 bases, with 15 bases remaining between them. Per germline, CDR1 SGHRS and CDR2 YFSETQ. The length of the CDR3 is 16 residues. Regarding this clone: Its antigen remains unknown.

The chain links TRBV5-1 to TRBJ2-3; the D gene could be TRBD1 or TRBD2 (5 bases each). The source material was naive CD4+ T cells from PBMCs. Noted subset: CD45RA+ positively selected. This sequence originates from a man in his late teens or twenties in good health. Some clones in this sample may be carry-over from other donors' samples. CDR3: CASSRTGTTSTDTQYF. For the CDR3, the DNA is TGCGCCAGCAGCCGGACCGGGACGACTAGCACAGATACGCAGTATTTT.